This is a list of T cell receptor beta chains from one sample in a study of CD8 T cells in ankylosing spondylitis. TCRdb used MiXCR to reprocess the 5' RACE reads, holding one entry per CDR3 protein. Among 250,000 to 400,000 distinct CDR3 sequences listed, around 10% were seen once. The sequenced material came from blood, either unsorted or a sorted T cell fraction (not recorded which). The receptors here all came from a female donor with ankylosing spondylitis or in good health (not recorded which). Both conserved end residues are part of each CDR3. Each record gives: D gene, V gene, clone size, J gene, CDR3 protein, CDR3 DNA. D genes are given only for firm matches. Part of the rows lack a size; the others show once, few, many or a class for expanded clones.

D gene: .
V gene: TRBV6-2/TRBV6-3
clone size: few
J gene: TRBJ2-2
CDR3 protein: CASSSPPRAGELFF
CDR3 DNA: TGTGCCAGCAGTTCCCCGCCTCGGGCAGGGGAGCTGTTTTTT

D gene: .
V gene: TRBV7-8
clone size: many
J gene: TRBJ2-3
CDR3 protein: CASSLAPPRRGPYTDTQYF
CDR3 DNA: TGTGCCAGCAGCTTAGCCCCCCCCCGGCGGGGGCCCTACACAGATACGCAGTATTTT

D gene: TRBD1
V gene: TRBV24-1
clone size: .
J gene: TRBJ2-2
CDR3 protein: CATSESGTGASGELFF
CDR3 DNA: TGTGCCACCAGTGAGTCCGGGACAGGGGCGTCCGGGGAGCTGTTTTTT

D gene: .
V gene: TRBV12-3/TRBV12-4
clone size: many
J gene: TRBJ2-7
CDR3 protein: CASSTGQLYEQYF
CDR3 DNA: TGTGCCAGCAGTACTGGACAGCTCTACGAGCAGTACTTC

D gene: .
V gene: TRBV5-5
clone size: many
J gene: TRBJ1-1
CDR3 protein: CASSAGDTEAFF
CDR3 DNA: TGTGCCAGCAGCGCAGGGGACACTGAAGCTTTCTTT

D gene: .
V gene: TRBV6-1
clone size: .
J gene: TRBJ2-3
CDR3 protein: CASSPTVTGIGTDTQYF
CDR3 DNA: TGTGCCAGCAGTCCTACCGTCACCGGGATCGGCACAGATACGCAGTATTTT

D gene: .
V gene: TRBV5-1
clone size: many
J gene: TRBJ1-2
CDR3 protein: CASSQGGYGYTF
CDR3 DNA: TGCGCCAGCAGCCAAGGGGGATATGGCTACACCTTC

D gene: TRBD2
V gene: TRBV20-1
clone size: .
J gene: TRBJ2-2
CDR3 protein: CSATSGGAVGELFF
CDR3 DNA: TGCAGTGCTACCTCCGGGGGGGCGGTCGGGGAGCTGTTTTTT

D gene: .
V gene: TRBV11-2
clone size: few
J gene: TRBJ2-1
CDR3 protein: CASSPRHRSSYNEQFF
CDR3 DNA: TGTGCCAGCAGCCCCAGACACCGAAGCTCCTACAATGAGCAGTTCTTC

D gene: .
V gene: TRBV9
clone size: many
J gene: TRBJ1-3
CDR3 protein: CASGRRFSGNTIYF
CDR3 DNA: TGTGCCAGCGGAAGACGGTTCTCTGGAAACACCATATATTTT

D gene: .
V gene: TRBV4-3
clone size: few
J gene: TRBJ1-6
CDR3 protein: CASSQGGRGLSPLHF
CDR3 DNA: TGCGCCAGCAGCCAAGGTGGGCGGGGTTTATCACCCCTCCACTTT

D gene: TRBD1
V gene: TRBV30
clone size: .
J gene: TRBJ1-1
CDR3 protein: CASFFRDRTNTEAFF
CDR3 DNA: TGTGCCTCCTTCTTCCGGGACAGGACGAACACTGAAGCTTTCTTT

D gene: TRBD1
V gene: TRBV9
clone size: many
J gene: TRBJ1-4
CDR3 protein: CARGDRDNEKLFF
CDR3 DNA: TGTGCCAGGGGAGACAGGGACAATGAAAAACTGTTTTTT

D gene: TRBD2
V gene: TRBV14
clone size: few
J gene: TRBJ2-7
CDR3 protein: CASSLGTSPFYEQYF
CDR3 DNA: TGTGCCAGCAGCCTCGGGACTAGCCCTTTCTACGAGCAGTACTTC

D gene: .
V gene: TRBV20-1
clone size: many
J gene: TRBJ2-1
CDR3 protein: CSASDYVNNEQFF
CDR3 DNA: TGCAGTGCAAGCGACTACGTAAACAATGAGCAGTTCTTC

D gene: .
V gene: TRBV9
clone size: many
J gene: TRBJ2-1
CDR3 protein: CASSVGGGPYNEQFF
CDR3 DNA: TGTGCCAGCAGCGTAGGTGGGGGCCCCTACAATGAGCAGTTCTTC

D gene: TRBD2
V gene: TRBV20-1
clone size: .
J gene: TRBJ2-5
CDR3 protein: CSATGTSGSPETQYF
CDR3 DNA: TGCAGTGCCACTGGGACTAGCGGGAGTCCGGAGACCCAGTACTTC

D gene: .
V gene: TRBV18
clone size: few
J gene: TRBJ1-2
CDR3 protein: CASSPLAGTENDGYTF
CDR3 DNA: TGTGCCAGCTCACCACTTGCCGGGACGGAGAACGACGGCTACACCTTC

D gene: .
V gene: TRBV4-1
clone size: many
J gene: TRBJ1-2
CDR3 protein: CASSQENGGSYGYTF
CDR3 DNA: TGCGCCAGCAGCCAAGAAAACGGGGGCTCGTATGGCTACACCTTC

D gene: TRBD2
V gene: TRBV24-1
clone size: many
J gene: TRBJ2-1
CDR3 protein: CATSSSGGAYNEQFF
CDR3 DNA: TGTGCCACCAGCTCTAGCGGGGGGGCCTACAATGAGCAGTTCTTC

D gene: TRBD2
V gene: TRBV27
clone size: many
J gene: TRBJ2-1
CDR3 protein: CASSHSGGAYEQFF
CDR3 DNA: TGTGCCAGCAGCCATAGCGGGGGGGCCTATGAGCAGTTCTTC

D gene: .
V gene: TRBV7-2
clone size: many
J gene: TRBJ1-2
CDR3 protein: CASSSMTVLGYTF
CDR3 DNA: TGTGCCAGCAGCTCCATGACGGTGCTCGGCTACACCTTC

D gene: TRBD2
V gene: TRBV20-1
clone size: many
J gene: TRBJ2-7
CDR3 protein: CSARISGLDNYEQYF
CDR3 DNA: TGCAGTGCTAGGATATCCGGACTAGATAACTACGAGCAGTACTTC

D gene: .
V gene: TRBV5-1
clone size: many
J gene: TRBJ2-1
CDR3 protein: CASSLVASTPYNEQFF
CDR3 DNA: TGCGCCAGCAGCTTGGTAGCCAGTACCCCATACAATGAGCAGTTCTTC

D gene: .
V gene: TRBV2
clone size: few
J gene: TRBJ1-1
CDR3 protein: CASSEGRTNTEAFF
CDR3 DNA: TGTGCCAGCAGTGAAGGAAGGACTAACACTGAAGCTTTCTTT

D gene: TRBD1
V gene: TRBV5-1
clone size: many
J gene: TRBJ2-3
CDR3 protein: CASSLALTGGADTQYF
CDR3 DNA: TGCGCCAGCAGCTTGGCCTTGACAGGGGGCGCGGATACGCAGTATTTT

D gene: TRBD2
V gene: TRBV20-1
clone size: .
J gene: TRBJ2-7
CDR3 protein: CSADLAGATNEQYF
CDR3 DNA: TGCAGTGCTGATCTAGCGGGGGCAACTAATGAGCAGTACTTC

D gene: .
V gene: TRBV20-1
clone size: few
J gene: TRBJ2-1
CDR3 protein: CSAYHNEQFF
CDR3 DNA: TGCAGTGCTTACCACAATGAGCAGTTCTTC

D gene: TRBD1
V gene: TRBV11-2
clone size: .
J gene: TRBJ1-3
CDR3 protein: CASSHYGTGGHSGNTIYF
CDR3 DNA: TGTGCCAGCAGCCACTACGGGACAGGGGGACACTCTGGAAACACCATATATTTT

D gene: TRBD2
V gene: TRBV12-3/TRBV12-4
clone size: many
J gene: TRBJ2-3
CDR3 protein: CASSLGGGPDTQYF
CDR3 DNA: TGTGCCAGCAGTTTAGGCGGGGGGCCGGATACGCAGTATTTT

D gene: .
V gene: TRBV5-5
clone size: few
J gene: TRBJ2-2
CDR3 protein: CASSLSGRGNTGELFF
CDR3 DNA: TGTGCCAGCAGCTTATCTGGCAGGGGCAACACCGGGGAGCTGTTTTTT

D gene: .
V gene: TRBV7-9
clone size: few
J gene: TRBJ2-1
CDR3 protein: CASSHRGIYNEQFF
CDR3 DNA: TGTGCCAGCAGCCATAGGGGTATATACAATGAGCAGTTCTTC

D gene: .
V gene: TRBV20-1
clone size: .
J gene: TRBJ2-1
CDR3 protein: CSASRRGGNEQFF
CDR3 DNA: TGCAGTGCTAGCCGCAGGGGGGGGAATGAGCAGTTCTTC

D gene: .
V gene: TRBV10-3
clone size: many
J gene: TRBJ1-5
CDR3 protein: CATNPGQDNQPQHF
CDR3 DNA: TGTGCCACCAACCCGGGACAAGATAATCAGCCCCAGCATTTT

D gene: TRBD1
V gene: TRBV7-8
clone size: many
J gene: TRBJ2-1
CDR3 protein: CASSLVGDPGQGPYNEQFF
CDR3 DNA: TGTGCCAGCAGCTTAGTTGGGGACCCGGGACAGGGTCCCTACAATGAGCAGTTCTTC

D gene: TRBD1
V gene: TRBV28
clone size: many
J gene: TRBJ1-2
CDR3 protein: CASRPRTGTNYGYTF
CDR3 DNA: TGTGCCAGCAGACCTCGGACAGGGACGAACTATGGCTACACCTTC

D gene: TRBD1
V gene: TRBV12-3/TRBV12-4
clone size: many
J gene: TRBJ1-2
CDR3 protein: CASRSTGVYGYTF
CDR3 DNA: TGTGCCAGCAGATCTACAGGGGTCTATGGCTACACCTTC

D gene: .
V gene: TRBV20-1
clone size: many
J gene: TRBJ2-1
CDR3 protein: CSSGPGSKGSYNEQFF
CDR3 DNA: TGCAGTTCCGGTCCAGGGAGCAAGGGTTCCTACAATGAGCAGTTCTTC

D gene: TRBD1
V gene: TRBV7-6
clone size: many
J gene: TRBJ2-3
CDR3 protein: CASSLERTGDTQYF
CDR3 DNA: TGTGCCAGCAGCTTAGAGCGGACAGGAGATACGCAGTATTTT

D gene: .
V gene: TRBV6-4
clone size: many
J gene: TRBJ2-3
CDR3 protein: CASKMAGEADTQYF
CDR3 DNA: TGTGCCAGCAAAATGGCAGGGGAAGCAGATACGCAGTATTTT

D gene: .
V gene: TRBV5-1
clone size: many
J gene: TRBJ2-1
CDR3 protein: CASSEGPSYNEQFF
CDR3 DNA: TGCGCCAGCAGCGAGGGCCCATCATACAATGAGCAGTTCTTC

D gene: .
V gene: TRBV20-1
clone size: many
J gene: TRBJ2-7
CDR3 protein: CSARGGTRSYEQYF
CDR3 DNA: TGCAGTGCTAGAGGAGGGACTCGCTCCTACGAGCAGTACTTC

D gene: .
V gene: TRBV12-3/TRBV12-4
clone size: many
J gene: TRBJ1-1
CDR3 protein: CASSLRSGIMTEAFF
CDR3 DNA: TGTGCCAGCAGTTTACGGTCAGGGATTATGACTGAAGCTTTCTTT

D gene: .
V gene: TRBV27
clone size: many
J gene: TRBJ1-1
CDR3 protein: CASSLRGAYTEAFF
CDR3 DNA: TGTGCCAGCAGTTTGCGGGGGGCTTACACTGAAGCTTTCTTT

D gene: .
V gene: TRBV10-2
clone size: many
J gene: TRBJ1-2
CDR3 protein: CASTPTGASYGYTF
CDR3 DNA: TGCGCCAGCACCCCTACGGGGGCGAGCTATGGCTACACCTTC

D gene: .
V gene: TRBV5-1
clone size: .
J gene: TRBJ1-1
CDR3 protein: CASSWGGVSTEAFF
CDR3 DNA: TGCGCCAGCAGCTGGGGGGGGGTTTCCACTGAAGCTTTCTTT

D gene: TRBD2
V gene: TRBV27
clone size: many
J gene: TRBJ2-1
CDR3 protein: CASSLSPHGLAVYNEQFF
CDR3 DNA: TGTGCCAGCAGTTTATCGCCACATGGACTAGCAGTGTACAATGAGCAGTTCTTC

D gene: .
V gene: TRBV20-1
clone size: .
J gene: TRBJ1-1
CDR3 protein: CSARRPENTEAFF
CDR3 DNA: TGCAGTGCTAGACGACCAGAGAACACTGAAGCTTTCTTT

D gene: .
V gene: TRBV10-3
clone size: many
J gene: TRBJ2-3
CDR3 protein: CATNADETNRDTQYF
CDR3 DNA: TGTGCCACCAATGCCGACGAGACCAACAGAGATACGCAGTATTTT

D gene: .
V gene: TRBV12-3/TRBV12-4
clone size: many
J gene: TRBJ1-6
CDR3 protein: CASRLTTGGNSPLHF
CDR3 DNA: TGTGCCAGCAGACTGACGACAGGCGGGAATTCACCCCTCCACTTT

D gene: TRBD2
V gene: TRBV15
clone size: .
J gene: TRBJ2-2
CDR3 protein: CATRKGTTNTGELFF
CDR3 DNA: TGTGCCACCAGGAAGGGGACTACGAACACCGGGGAGCTGTTTTTT

D gene: .
V gene: TRBV14
clone size: few
J gene: TRBJ2-2
CDR3 protein: CASSQDTGLDTGELFF
CDR3 DNA: TGTGCCAGCAGCCAAGATACAGGTCTAGACACCGGGGAGCTGTTTTTT

D gene: TRBD1
V gene: TRBV5-1
clone size: .
J gene: TRBJ2-7
CDR3 protein: CASSTETGGSYEQYF
CDR3 DNA: TGCGCCAGCAGCACCGAGACAGGGGGCTCCTACGAGCAGTACTTC

D gene: TRBD2
V gene: TRBV20-1
clone size: few
J gene: TRBJ2-3
CDR3 protein: CSAMTSGGTDTQYF
CDR3 DNA: TGCAGTGCTATGACTAGCGGGGGCACAGATACGCAGTATTTT

D gene: .
V gene: TRBV7-8
clone size: few
J gene: TRBJ1-3
CDR3 protein: CASSSDLISGNTIYF
CDR3 DNA: TGTGCCAGCAGCTCCGACCTGATCTCTGGAAACACCATATATTTT

D gene: .
V gene: TRBV20-1
clone size: .
J gene: TRBJ1-2
CDR3 protein: CSAHPQGRGYTF
CDR3 DNA: TGCAGTGCTCACCCACAGGGTCGCGGCTACACCTTC

D gene: .
V gene: TRBV20-1
clone size: many
J gene: TRBJ1-1
CDR3 protein: CSAPPVGTANTEAFF
CDR3 DNA: TGCAGTGCCCCTCCGGTGGGGACGGCGAACACTGAAGCTTTCTTT

D gene: .
V gene: TRBV20-1
clone size: few
J gene: TRBJ2-3
CDR3 protein: CSASSGSDTQYF
CDR3 DNA: TGCAGTGCTTCTTCAGGGTCAGATACGCAGTATTTT

D gene: .
V gene: TRBV18
clone size: many
J gene: TRBJ1-5
CDR3 protein: CASSPGNSNQPQHF
CDR3 DNA: TGTGCCAGCTCACCAGGAAATAGCAATCAGCCCCAGCATTTT

D gene: .
V gene: TRBV18
clone size: few
J gene: TRBJ2-7
CDR3 protein: CASSPPFSSEQYF
CDR3 DNA: TGTGCCAGCTCACCACCGTTCAGTAGCGAGCAGTACTTC